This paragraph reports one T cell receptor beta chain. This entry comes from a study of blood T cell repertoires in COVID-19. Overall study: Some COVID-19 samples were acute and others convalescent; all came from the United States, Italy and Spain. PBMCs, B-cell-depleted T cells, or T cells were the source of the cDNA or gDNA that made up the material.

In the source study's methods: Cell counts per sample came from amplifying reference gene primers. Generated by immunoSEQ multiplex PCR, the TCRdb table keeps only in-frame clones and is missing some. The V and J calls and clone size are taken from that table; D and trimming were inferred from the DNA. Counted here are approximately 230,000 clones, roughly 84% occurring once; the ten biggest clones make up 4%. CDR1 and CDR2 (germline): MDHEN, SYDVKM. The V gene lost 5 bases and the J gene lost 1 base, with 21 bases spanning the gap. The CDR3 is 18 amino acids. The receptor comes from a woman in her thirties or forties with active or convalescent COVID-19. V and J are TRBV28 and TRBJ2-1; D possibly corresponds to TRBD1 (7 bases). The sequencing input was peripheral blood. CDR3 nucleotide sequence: TGTGCCAGCAGTCCAATCATCAGGGGGAGGATTTCCTACAATGAGCAGTTCTTC. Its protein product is CASSPIIRGRISYNEQFF.